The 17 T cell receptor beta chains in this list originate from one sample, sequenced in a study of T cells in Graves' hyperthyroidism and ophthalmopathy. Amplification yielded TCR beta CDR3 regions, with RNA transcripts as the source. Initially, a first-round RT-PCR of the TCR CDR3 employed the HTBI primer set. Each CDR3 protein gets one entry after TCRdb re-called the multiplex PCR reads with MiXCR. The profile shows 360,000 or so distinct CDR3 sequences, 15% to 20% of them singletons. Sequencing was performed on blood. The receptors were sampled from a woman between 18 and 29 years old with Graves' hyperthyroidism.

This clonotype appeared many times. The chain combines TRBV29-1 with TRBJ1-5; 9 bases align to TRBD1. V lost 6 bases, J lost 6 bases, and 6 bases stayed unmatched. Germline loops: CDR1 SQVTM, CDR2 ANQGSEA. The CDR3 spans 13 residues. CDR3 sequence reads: CSVESDRGQPQHF. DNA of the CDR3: TGCAGCGTAGAATCGGACAGGGGTCAGCCCCAGCATTTT.

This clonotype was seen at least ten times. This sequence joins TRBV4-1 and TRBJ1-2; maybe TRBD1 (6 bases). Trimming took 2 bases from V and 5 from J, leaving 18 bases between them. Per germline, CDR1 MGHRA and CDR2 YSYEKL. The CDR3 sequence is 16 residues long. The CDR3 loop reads CASSQPYREIGYGYTF. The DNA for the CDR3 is TGCGCCAGCAGCCAACCTTACAGGGAAATCGGATATGGCTACACCTTC.

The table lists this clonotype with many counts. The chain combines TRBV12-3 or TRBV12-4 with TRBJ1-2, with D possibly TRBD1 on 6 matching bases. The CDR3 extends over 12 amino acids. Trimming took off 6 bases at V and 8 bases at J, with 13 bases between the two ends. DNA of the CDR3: TGTGCCAGCAGCCGGGACACAGGCGGCTACACCTTC. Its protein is CASSRDTGGYTF.

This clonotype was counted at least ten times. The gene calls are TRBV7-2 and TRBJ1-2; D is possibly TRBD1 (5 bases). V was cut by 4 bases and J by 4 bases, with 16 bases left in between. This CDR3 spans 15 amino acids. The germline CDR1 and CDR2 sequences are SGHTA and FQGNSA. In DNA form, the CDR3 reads TGTGCCAGCAGCTCCAAGACGGGGGGTGGCTATGGCTACACCTTC. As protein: CASSSKTGGGYGYTF.

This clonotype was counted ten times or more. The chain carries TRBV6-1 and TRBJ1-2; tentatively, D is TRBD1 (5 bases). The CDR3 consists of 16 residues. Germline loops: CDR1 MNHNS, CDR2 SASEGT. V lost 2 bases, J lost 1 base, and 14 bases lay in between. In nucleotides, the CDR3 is TGTGCCAGCAGTGAAAGTGGGGGGGGAGTTAACTATGGCTACACCTTC. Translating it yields CASSESGGGVNYGYTF.

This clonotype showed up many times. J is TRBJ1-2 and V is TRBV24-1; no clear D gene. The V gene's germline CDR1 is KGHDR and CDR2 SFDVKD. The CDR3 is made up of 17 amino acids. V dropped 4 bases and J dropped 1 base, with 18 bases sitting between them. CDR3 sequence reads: CATSDLEGPSLNYGYTF. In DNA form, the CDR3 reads TGTGCCACCAGTGACCTGGAAGGGCCGAGCCTTAACTATGGCTACACCTTC.

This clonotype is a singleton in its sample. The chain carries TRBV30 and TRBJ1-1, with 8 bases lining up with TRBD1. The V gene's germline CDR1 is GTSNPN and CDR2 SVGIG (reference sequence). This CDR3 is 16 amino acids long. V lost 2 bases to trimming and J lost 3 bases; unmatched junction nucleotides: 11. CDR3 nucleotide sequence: TGTGCCTGGAGTCGGGGCAGGGGGCTCGGGGACACTGAAGCTTTCTTT. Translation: CAWSRGRGLGDTEAFF.

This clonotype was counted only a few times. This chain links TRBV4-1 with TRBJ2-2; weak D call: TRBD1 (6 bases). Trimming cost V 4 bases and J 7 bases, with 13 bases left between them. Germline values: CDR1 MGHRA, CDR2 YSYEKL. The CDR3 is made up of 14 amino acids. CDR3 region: CASSRLGGHGELFF. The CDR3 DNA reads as TGCGCCAGCAGCCGGCTAGGGGGTCACGGGGAGCTGTTTTTT.

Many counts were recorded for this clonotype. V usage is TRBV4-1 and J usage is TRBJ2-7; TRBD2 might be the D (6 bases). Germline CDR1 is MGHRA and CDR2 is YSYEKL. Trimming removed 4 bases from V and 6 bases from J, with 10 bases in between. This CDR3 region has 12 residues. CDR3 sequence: CASSRAGGEQYF. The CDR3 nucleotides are TGCGCCAGCAGCCGAGCGGGTGGCGAGCAGTACTTC.

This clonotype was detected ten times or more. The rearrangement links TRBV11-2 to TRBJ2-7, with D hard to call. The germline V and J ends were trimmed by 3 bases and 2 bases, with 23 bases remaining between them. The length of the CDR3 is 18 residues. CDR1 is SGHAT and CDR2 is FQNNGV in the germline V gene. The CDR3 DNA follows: TGTGCCAGCAGCTTCAAGTACCGATCATGGAGTAGCACCTACGAGCAGTACTTC. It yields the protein CASSFKYRSWSSTYEQYF.

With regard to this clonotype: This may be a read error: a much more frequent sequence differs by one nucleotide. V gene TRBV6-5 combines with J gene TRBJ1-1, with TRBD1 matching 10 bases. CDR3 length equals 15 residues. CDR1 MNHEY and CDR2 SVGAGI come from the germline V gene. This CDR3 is CASSYLRDRGTESFF. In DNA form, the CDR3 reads TGTGCCAGCAGTTACCTCCGGGACAGGGGCACTGAATCTTTCTTT.

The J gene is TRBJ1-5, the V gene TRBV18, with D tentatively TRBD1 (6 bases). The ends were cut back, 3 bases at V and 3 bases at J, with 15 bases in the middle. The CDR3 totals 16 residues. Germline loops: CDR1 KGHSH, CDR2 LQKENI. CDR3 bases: TGTGCCAGCTCACCTGGGGTGGGGGGCGTCAATCAGCCCCAGCATTTT. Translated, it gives CASSPGVGGVNQPQHF.

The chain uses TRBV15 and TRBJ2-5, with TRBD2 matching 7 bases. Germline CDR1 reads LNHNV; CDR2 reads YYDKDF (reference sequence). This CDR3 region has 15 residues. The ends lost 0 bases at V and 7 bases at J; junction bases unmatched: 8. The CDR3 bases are TGTGCCACCAGCAGAGATGGGGGAGGGGTAGGGACCCAGTACTTC. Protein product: CATSRDGGGVGTQYF.

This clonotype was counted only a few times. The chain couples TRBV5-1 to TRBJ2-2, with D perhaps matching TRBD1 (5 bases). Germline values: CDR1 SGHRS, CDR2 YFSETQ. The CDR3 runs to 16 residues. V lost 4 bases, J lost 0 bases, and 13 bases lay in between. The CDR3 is CASSIMSTANTGELFF. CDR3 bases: TGCGCCAGCAGCATAATGTCGACAGCGAACACCGGGGAGCTGTTTTTT.

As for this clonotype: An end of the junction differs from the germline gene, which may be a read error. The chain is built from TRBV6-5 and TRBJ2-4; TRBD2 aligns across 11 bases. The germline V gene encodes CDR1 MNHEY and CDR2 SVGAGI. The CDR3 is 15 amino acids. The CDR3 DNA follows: TGTGCCAGCAGTTACCTAGCGGGGGGCAAAAACATTAAGTACTTC. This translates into CASSYLAGGKNIKYF.

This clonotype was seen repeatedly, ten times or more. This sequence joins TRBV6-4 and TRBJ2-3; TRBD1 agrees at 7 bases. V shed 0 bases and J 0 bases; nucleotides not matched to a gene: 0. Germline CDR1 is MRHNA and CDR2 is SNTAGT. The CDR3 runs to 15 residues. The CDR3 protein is CASSDSTGSTDTQYF. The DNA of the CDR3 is TGTGCCAGCAGTGACTCGACAGGGAGCACAGATACGCAGTATTTT.

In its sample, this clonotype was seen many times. The CDR3 bases are TGTGCCAGCAGTTGGGAGGACGAGCAGTACTTC. The encoded protein is CASSWEDEQYF. J is TRBJ2-7 and V is TRBV6-5; TRBD2 is a possible D gene (6 bases). Deletions cut 4 bases from V and 5 bases from J, with 6 bases between. Germline lookup yields CDR1 MNHEY and CDR2 SVGAGI. The CDR3 spans 11 residues.